The 16 T cell receptor beta chains listed next were all sequenced from one sample in a study of pediatric ulcerative colitis. Generated by immunoSEQ multiplex PCR, the TCRdb table keeps only in-frame clones and is missing some. The sample has roughly 45,000 clones, under 80% seen once. During colonoscopy, one to two rectal pinch biopsies were collected. The specimen was gut tissue. The receptors here all came from a girl under 18 with moderate ulcerative colitis.

V gene TRBV4-1 combines with J gene TRBJ2-3; the D is unclear. V was cut by 0 bases and J by 12 bases, with 10 bases left in between. The CDR3 has 12 amino acids. Germline CDR1 reads MGHRA; CDR2 reads YSYEKL. CDR3 bases: TGCGCCAGCAGCCAAGATAGGTATAGCCAGTATTTT. It translates to CASSQDRYSQYF.

The V and J genes are TRBV6-5 and TRBJ1-1; D is ambiguous. This CDR3 spans 16 amino acids. V lost 3 bases, J lost 2 bases, and 16 bases lay in between. Looked up from germline, CDR1 is MNHEY and CDR2 is SVGAGI. The CDR3 loop reads CASSYTARVGNTEAFF. The CDR3 coding sequence is TGTGCCAGCAGTTATACGGCTCGGGTGGGTAACACTGAAGCTTTCTTT.

This clone was counted only a few times. In DNA, the CDR3 is TGCAGCGTTTATGGGGGGGTAAACACCGGGGAGCTGTTTTTT. Its translation: CSVYGGVNTGELFF. V usage is TRBV29-1 and J usage is TRBJ2-2; 7 positions match TRBD2. The length of the CDR3 is 14 residues. V shed 5 bases, J shed 2 bases, and the junction held 5 bases outside the gene matches. The germline V gene has CDR1 SQVTM and CDR2 ANQGSEA.

The chain has TRBV6-6 and TRBJ2-3; D call uncertain. CDR1 and CDR2 (germline): MNHNY, SVGAGI (reference sequence). Trimming stripped 0 bases from V and 2 bases from J, with 6 bases between. The CDR3 is 14 amino acids. The CDR3 DNA is TGTGCCAGCAGTTACTCGAGGACCACAGATACGCAGTATTTT. It translates to CASSYSRTTDTQYF.

The chain links TRBV2 to TRBJ1-2; D might be TRBD1 (6 bases). Trimming cost V 4 bases and J 2 bases, with 20 bases left between them. Germline CDR1 reads SNHLY; CDR2 reads FYNNEI. CDR3 length: 17 amino acids. The CDR3 sequence is CASSASPWEGVNYGYTF. CDR3 in DNA: TGTGCCAGCAGTGCCTCACCTTGGGAGGGGGTCAACTATGGCTACACCTTC.

V gene TRBV4-2 combines with J gene TRBJ2-7; D assignment may be TRBD1 or TRBD2 (5 bases each). This CDR3 is 16 amino acids long. Between the trimmed V and J ends, which lost 0 bases and 4 bases, there was a span of 16 bases. Germline loops: CDR1 LGHNA, CDR2 YNFKEQ. The CDR3 DNA follows: TGTGCCAGCAGCCAAGAGGGCTGGGGGAGTATTTACGAGCAGTACTTC. This sequence encodes CASSQEGWGSIYEQYF.

With respect to this clone: The junction and the germline gene differ at one end; a read error may be behind it. This rearrangement joins TRBV10-2 to TRBJ1-2; no definite D call. The CDR3 is 15 amino acids. The germline gives CDR1 WSHSY, CDR2 SAAADI. This chain's CDR3 is CASRELVTGNYGYTF. The CDR3 nucleotides are TGCGCCAGCAGGGAGTTGGTAACGGGCAACTATGGCTACACCTTC.

V is TRBV11-2 and J is TRBJ2-7, with unresolved D. CDR1 and CDR2 (germline): SGHAT, FQNNGV. V shed 8 bases and J shed 3 bases, with 14 bases lying between them. This CDR3 region has 13 residues. This CDR3 is CASSEGRGYEQYF. CDR3 in DNA: TGTGCCAGCTCCGAAGGACGAGGCTACGAGCAGTACTTC.

The V and J genes are TRBV7-3 and TRBJ1-1, with D unclear. This CDR3 is built from 13 residues. Trimming stripped 5 bases from V and 3 bases from J, with 10 bases between. CDR1 and CDR2 from the germline V gene are SGHTA and FQGTGA. CDR3 nucleotides: TGTGCCAGCAGCCCTACCCGGGACACTGAAGCTTTCTTT. Translating it yields CASSPTRDTEAFF.

This chain uses TRBV21-1 with TRBJ1-2. TRBV21-1 is deemed a pseudogene. CDR3 length: 13 residues. CDR3: CASSKGGGGGYTF. CDR3 coding DNA: TGTGCCAGCAGCAAAGGTGGGGGGGGAGGCTACACCTTC.

The V call is TRBV19, the J call TRBJ2-3; TRBD2 might be the D (7 bases). The V gene's germline CDR1 is LNHDA and CDR2 SQIVND (reference sequence). The V and J ends lost 8 bases and 4 bases respectively, with 19 bases between them. The CDR3 spans 15 residues. The CDR3: CASRREGGRADTQYF. CDR3 nucleotides: TGTGCCAGTCGCAGGGAGGGGGGGCGCGCAGATACGCAGTATTTT.

Only one count was recorded for this clone. The chain carries TRBV18 and TRBJ1-1, with 8 positions matching TRBD1. CDR1 and CDR2 (germline): KGHSH, LQKENI. V was pared by 3 bases and J by 2 bases, with 8 bases of the junction left unmatched. This CDR3 region has 16 residues. CDR3 nucleotides: TGTGCCAGCTCACCTTTCGCCGACAGGGGAAACACTGAAGCTTTCTTT. It yields the protein CASSPFADRGNTEAFF.

This chain uses TRBV6-1 with TRBJ2-7; 7 bases align to TRBD1. The CDR3 covers 12 residues. Losses at the gene ends were 10 bases for V and 4 bases for J; bases not matched to a gene: 7. The germline V gene encodes CDR1 MNHNS and CDR2 SASEGT. In nucleotides, the CDR3 is TGTGCCACCTCCGGGACAGCTTACGAGCAGTACTTC. This translates into CATSGTAYEQYF.

This rearrangement joins TRBV5-1 to TRBJ1-5, with TRBD1 matching over 7 bases. The CDR3 totals 14 residues. Trimming took 5 bases from V and 4 from J; bases not matched to a gene: 6. Per the germline V gene, CDR1 is SGHRS and CDR2 is YFSETQ. The CDR3 DNA follows: TGCGCCAGCAGACCCGACAGGGAGAATCAGCCCCAGCATTTT. It encodes CASRPDRENQPQHF.

There are a few counts of this clone. The chain recombines TRBV27 with TRBJ2-3; TRBD2 agrees at 15 bases. The CDR3 is 18 amino acids. V lost 5 bases, J lost 4 bases, and 10 bases stayed unmatched. Germline CDR1 MNHEY, CDR2 SMNVEV (reference sequence). The CDR3 DNA sequence: TGTGCCAGCAGTCCGGGACTAGCGGGAGGCCCCCTCCCAGATACGCAGTATTTT. Its translation: CASSPGLAGGPLPDTQYF.

This clone was picked up one time. J is TRBJ2-3 and V is TRBV28, with 8 bases identical to TRBD1. The germline V gene has CDR1 MDHEN and CDR2 SYDVKM. The CDR3 is 19 amino acids. J was trimmed by 1 base and V by 5 bases; bases with no gene match: 17. In DNA form, the CDR3 reads TGTGCCAGCAGTCCTCCGGGGGCCAGGGGGCCTCTGGGCACAGATACGCAGTATTTT. It encodes CASSPPGARGPLGTDTQYF.